The entry below gives a single TCR beta chain sequence along with its context. No antigen is known for it. Base quality data are lacking; no much larger clone is found one base away. The data originate from a study of blood T cell repertoires in COVID-19 (dated by TCRdb to the early 2020s). The study in broad terms: Samples from collaborators originated in the United States, Italy and Spain and spanned both the acute and convalescent phases of COVID-19. The prospective study material was composed of cDNA or gDNA derived from T cells, B-cell-depleted T cells, or PBMCs. The dataset comprised deeply sampled blood TCRbeta repertoires from subjects exposed to, actively infected with, or recovered from COVID-19. A freely available public database, intended as a resource for researchers studying the immune response to SARS-CoV-2, is where the repertoires were released. The samples were drawn from two sources: the first 160 participants of the ongoing ImmuneRACE study, and 950 to 1,500 subjects contributed by 6 global collaborators. The sample metadata nearly always contained a de-identified subject ID, COVID-19 status, age in years and sex. Where available, HLA class I and class II types were taken from metadata supplied by the sample provider and were not determined by assay-based typing.

Collaborating institutions collected whole blood in K2EDTA tubes following their own protocols. For TCRbeta analysis, collaborators shipped samples as frozen whole blood, isolated PBMCs, or DNA extracted from either of those sample types. TCRbeta CDR3 regions were amplified from genomic DNA using the immunoSEQ Assay, a bias-controlled multiplex PCR. The study's own analysis went as follows. The number of nucleated cells in each sample was estimated by amplification of reference gene primers within the assay. To quantify the absolute abundance of each unique TCRbeta CDR3 rearrangement, sequence reads were collapsed and filtered. Productive Simpson clonality was computed per sample as the square root of Simpson's diversity index over productive rearrangements. The table was pulled from immuneACCESS by TCRdb, which kept in-frame rearrangements only. Such tables lose some clones; where checked, under half of the loss comes from unresolved V genes, and the rest has no known cause. V, J and clone size were drawn from that table, and D and trimming were deduced from the DNA. This sample lists 95,000 to 150,000 clones; around four fifths were detected once. Over 5% of the sample goes to the ten largest clones.

The germline V gene sets CDR1 to MDHEN and CDR2 to SYDVKM. From its cysteine to its phenylalanine, the CDR3 spans 13 amino acids. Only the CDR3 DNA stays, 39 bases, in frame from base 1. At the junction V is shortened by 5 bases and J by 7 bases; bases outside the gene matches: 3. What the study reported, not specific to this receptor: How much clinical and demographic metadata was included differed by source and by participant, and the metadata was provided uncurated.

The chain is assembled from TRBV28 and TRBJ1-2; 11 bases in the middle match TRBD1. This sequence originates from an older man with active or convalescent COVID-19. The specimen sequenced was peripheral blood. The DNA reads TGTGCCAGCAGTCGGACAGGGGGCATTGGCTACACCTTC. Protein translation: CASSRTGGIGYTF.